These T cell receptor beta chains were read from a single sample in a study of shared clonotypes between healthy human individuals. Profiling relied on immunoSEQ multiplex PCR, and the TCRdb table lists in-frame clones only, not all of them. This sample yields 2 million to 2.5 million clones, of which just over 90% are seen a single time; approximately 1.7% belongs to the top ten. Sequences were obtained from naive CD8+ T cells from PBMCs. The receptors were gathered from a young man in good health. Some clones in this sample may be carry-over from other donors' samples. CDR3s include the opening cysteine and the closing phenylalanine or tryptophan. The D gene is left open where the match is weak. The listing skips clone size in some rows; elsewhere it reads once, few, many or a size class.

DNA	CDR3	V	J	D	size
TGCGCCAGCAGCTTGAACAGGGGCTACGAGCAGTACTTC	CASSLNRGYEQYF	TRBV5-1	TRBJ2-7	TRBD1	-
TGTGCCAGTAGTGCACAGGGTGTCGCCTACGAGCAGTACTTC	CASSAQGVAYEQYF	TRBV19	TRBJ2-7	-	-
TGCGCCAGCAGTCCGGGACTAGAGCTTTTGGAGCAGTTCTTC	CASSPGLELLEQFF	TRBV4-3	TRBJ2-1	TRBD2	-
TGTGCCAGCAGCCAAGAGGACCAAGAGACCCAGTACTTC	CASSQEDQETQYF	TRBV7-8	TRBJ2-5	-	-
TGTGCCAGCAGCCTCTTATTCGCGGACAATGAGCAGTTCTTC	CASSLLFADNEQFF	TRBV7-8	TRBJ2-1	-	-
TGCAGCGTTCCGGGACAGGGATTGTATGGCTACACCTTC	CSVPGQGLYGYTF	TRBV29-1	TRBJ1-2	TRBD1	-
TGTGCCAGCAGCGGGAAAGGGGGATGGAACACTGAAGCTTTCTTT	CASSGKGGWNTEAFF	TRBV9	TRBJ1-1	-	-
TGCGCCAGCAGCCAAAAAGAGACAGGGAGTCGGCTAGCGGGAGGGTCCGGGGAGCTGTTTTTT	CASSQKETGSRLAGGSGELFF	TRBV4-1	TRBJ2-2	TRBD2	-
TGTGCCAGGACGACAGGGGGCATTGCTGGGGCCAACGTCCTGACTTTC	CARTTGGIAGANVLTF	TRBV2	TRBJ2-6	TRBD1	-
TGTGCCAGTAGTATGACAGGGGTCTCCTACGAGCAGTACTTC	CASSMTGVSYEQYF	TRBV19	TRBJ2-7	TRBD1	-
TGTGCCAGTAGTGGGCGGCCTTATATCCAAGAGACCCAGTACTTC	CASSGRPYIQETQYF	TRBV19	TRBJ2-5	-	-
TGTGCCAGCAGCTTAGCGTTTGTGGCAGAAAAAAGGACAGATACGCAGTATTTT	CASSLAFVAEKRTDTQYF	TRBV7-9	TRBJ2-3	-	once
TGTGCCAGCAGCTCCCACCGGGCTAGCGGAGTCCCAGGGGAGTTCTTC	CASSSHRASGVPGEFF	TRBV7-9	TRBJ2-1	-	-
TGCAGCGCCGCTGACAGGGCCTCTTCTGGCTACACCTTC	CSAADRASSGYTF	TRBV29-1	TRBJ1-2	TRBD1	-
TGCGCCAGCAGTGAGTCGAATGGTTTTCGGGTTGGAATGTTTTTT	CASSESNGFRVGMFF	TRBV10-2	TRBJ1-4	-	-
TGTGCCAGCAGCTTTTTTAGCGGGACCTACAATGAGCAGTTCTTC	CASSFFSGTYNEQFF	TRBV11-2	TRBJ2-1	TRBD2	-